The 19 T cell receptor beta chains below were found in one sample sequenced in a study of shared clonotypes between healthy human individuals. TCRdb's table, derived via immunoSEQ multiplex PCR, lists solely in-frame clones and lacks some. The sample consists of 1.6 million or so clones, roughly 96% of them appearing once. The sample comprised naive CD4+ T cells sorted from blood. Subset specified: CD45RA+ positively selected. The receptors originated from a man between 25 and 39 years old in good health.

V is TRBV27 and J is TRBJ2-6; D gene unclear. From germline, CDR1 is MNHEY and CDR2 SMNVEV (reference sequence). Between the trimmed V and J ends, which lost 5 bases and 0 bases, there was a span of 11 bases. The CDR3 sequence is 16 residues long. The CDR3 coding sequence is TGTGCCAGCAGTGCCGGACGCAGCTCTGGGGCCAACGTCCTGACTTTC. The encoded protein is CASSAGRSSGANVLTF.

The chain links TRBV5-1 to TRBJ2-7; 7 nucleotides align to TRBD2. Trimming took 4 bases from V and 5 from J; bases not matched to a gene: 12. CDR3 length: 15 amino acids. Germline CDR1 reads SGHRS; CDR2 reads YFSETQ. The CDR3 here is CASSAGEAGKNEQYF. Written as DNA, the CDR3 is TGCGCCAGCAGCGCGGGGGAAGCAGGGAAAAACGAGCAGTACTTC.

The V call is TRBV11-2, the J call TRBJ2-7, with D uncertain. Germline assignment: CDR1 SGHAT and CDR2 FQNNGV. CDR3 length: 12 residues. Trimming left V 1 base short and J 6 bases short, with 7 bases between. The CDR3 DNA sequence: TGTGCCAGCAGCTTAGCTGTGTTCGAGCAGTACTTC. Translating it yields CASSLAVFEQYF.

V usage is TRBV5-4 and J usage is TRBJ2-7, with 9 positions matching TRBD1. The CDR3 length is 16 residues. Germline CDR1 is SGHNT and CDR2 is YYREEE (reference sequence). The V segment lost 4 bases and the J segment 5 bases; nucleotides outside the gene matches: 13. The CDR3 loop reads CASSRDLQGASNEQYF. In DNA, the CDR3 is TGTGCCAGCAGCCGTGACCTACAGGGGGCGAGTAACGAGCAGTACTTC.

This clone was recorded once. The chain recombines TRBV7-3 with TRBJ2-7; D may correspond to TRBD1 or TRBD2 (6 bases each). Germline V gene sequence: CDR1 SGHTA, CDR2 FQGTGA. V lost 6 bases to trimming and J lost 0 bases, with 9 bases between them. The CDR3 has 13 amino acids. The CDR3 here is CASSPGASYEQYF. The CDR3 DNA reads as TGTGCCAGCAGTCCGGGGGCCTCCTACGAGCAGTACTTC.

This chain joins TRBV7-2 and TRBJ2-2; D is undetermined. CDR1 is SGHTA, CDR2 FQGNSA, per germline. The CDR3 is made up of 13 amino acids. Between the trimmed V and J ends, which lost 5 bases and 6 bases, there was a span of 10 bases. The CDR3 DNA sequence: TGTGCCAGCAGCCCCGACTTCCCCGGGGAGCTGTTTTTT. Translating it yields CASSPDFPGELFF.

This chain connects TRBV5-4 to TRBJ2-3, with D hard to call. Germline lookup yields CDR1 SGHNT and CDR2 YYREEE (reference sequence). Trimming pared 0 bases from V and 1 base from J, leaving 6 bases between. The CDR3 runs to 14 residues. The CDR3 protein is CASSLGGRTDTQYF. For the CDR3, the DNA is TGTGCCAGCAGCTTGGGAGGCCGCACAGATACGCAGTATTTT.

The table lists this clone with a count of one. DNA for the CDR3: TGTGCCAGCTCACCTTTTACTGGAGCTATCCTCTCTGGGGCCAACGTCCTGACTTTC. Protein product: CASSPFTGAILSGANVLTF. The rearrangement links TRBV18 to TRBJ2-6, with no clear D. Trimming removed 3 bases at V and 0 bases at J, with 18 bases between. The CDR3 is 19 amino acids. CDR1 and CDR2 from the germline V gene are KGHSH and LQKENI.

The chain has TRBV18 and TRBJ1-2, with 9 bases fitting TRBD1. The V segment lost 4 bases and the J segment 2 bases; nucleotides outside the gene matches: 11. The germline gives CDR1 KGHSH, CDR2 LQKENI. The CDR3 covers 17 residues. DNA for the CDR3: TGTGCCAGCTCACAATGGGACAGGGTACGGTCGAACTATGGCTACACCTTC. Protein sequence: CASSQWDRVRSNYGYTF.

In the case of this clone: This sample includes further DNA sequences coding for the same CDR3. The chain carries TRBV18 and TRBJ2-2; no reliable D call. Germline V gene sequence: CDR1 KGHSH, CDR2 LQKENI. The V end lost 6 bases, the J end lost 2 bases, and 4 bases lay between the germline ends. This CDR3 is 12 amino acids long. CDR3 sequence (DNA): TGTGCCAGCTCGGTAAACACCGGGGAGCTGTTTTTT. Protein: CASSVNTGELFF.

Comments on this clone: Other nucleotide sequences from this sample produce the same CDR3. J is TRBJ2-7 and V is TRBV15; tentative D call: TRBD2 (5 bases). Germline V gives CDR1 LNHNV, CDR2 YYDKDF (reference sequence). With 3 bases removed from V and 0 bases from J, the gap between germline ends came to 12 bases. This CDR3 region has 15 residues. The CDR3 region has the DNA TGTGCCACCAGCAGGAGGGCGTGGAGCTCCTACGAGCAGTACTTC. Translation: CATSRRAWSSYEQYF.

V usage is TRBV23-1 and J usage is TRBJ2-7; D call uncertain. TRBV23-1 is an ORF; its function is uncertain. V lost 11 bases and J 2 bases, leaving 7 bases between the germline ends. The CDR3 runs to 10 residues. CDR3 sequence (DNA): TGCGCCCAAGGGCCCTACGAGCAGTACTTC. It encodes CAQGPYEQYF.

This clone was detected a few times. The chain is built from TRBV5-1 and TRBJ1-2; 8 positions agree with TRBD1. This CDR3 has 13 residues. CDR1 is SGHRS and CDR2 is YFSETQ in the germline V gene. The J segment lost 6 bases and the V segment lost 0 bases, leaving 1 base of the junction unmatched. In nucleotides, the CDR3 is TGCGCCAGCAGCTTGGCGGACAGGGATGGCTACACCTTC. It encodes CASSLADRDGYTF.

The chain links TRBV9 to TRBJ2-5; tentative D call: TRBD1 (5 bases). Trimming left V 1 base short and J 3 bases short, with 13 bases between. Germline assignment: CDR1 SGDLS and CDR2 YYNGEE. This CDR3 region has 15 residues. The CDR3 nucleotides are TGTGCCAGCAGCGTATTCCCAGGGAAAGAAGAGACCCAGTACTTC. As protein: CASSVFPGKEETQYF.

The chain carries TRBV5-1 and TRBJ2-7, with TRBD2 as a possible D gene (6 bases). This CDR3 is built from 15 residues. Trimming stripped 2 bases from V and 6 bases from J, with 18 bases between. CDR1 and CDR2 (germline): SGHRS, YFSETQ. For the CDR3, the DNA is TGCGCCAGCAGCTTTACCGGGACTGTTAGCGGCGAGCAGTACTTC. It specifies CASSFTGTVSGEQYF.

This CDR3 reads CASKNREEDGYTF. DNA for the CDR3: TGTGCCAGCAAAAACAGGGAGGAGGATGGCTACACCTTC. The rearrangement uses TRBV27 and TRBJ1-2; D possibly corresponds to TRBD1 (6 bases). Germline V gene lookup returns CDR1 MNHEY and CDR2 SMNVEV (reference sequence). The CDR3 has 13 residues. Trimming left V 7 bases short and J 6 bases short, with 15 bases between.

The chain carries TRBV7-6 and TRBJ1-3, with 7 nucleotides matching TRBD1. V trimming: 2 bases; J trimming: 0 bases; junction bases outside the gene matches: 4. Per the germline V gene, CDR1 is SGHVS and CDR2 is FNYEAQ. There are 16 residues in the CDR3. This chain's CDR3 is CASSLPGQSSGNTIYF. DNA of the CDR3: TGTGCCAGCAGCTTACCGGGACAGAGCTCTGGAAACACCATATATTTT.

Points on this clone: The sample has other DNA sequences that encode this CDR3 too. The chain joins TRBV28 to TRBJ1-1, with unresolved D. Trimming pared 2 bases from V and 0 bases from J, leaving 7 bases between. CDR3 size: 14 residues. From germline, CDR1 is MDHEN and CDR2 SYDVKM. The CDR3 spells CASSLVGLNTEAFF. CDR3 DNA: TGTGCCAGCAGTTTAGTGGGTTTGAACACTGAAGCTTTCTTT. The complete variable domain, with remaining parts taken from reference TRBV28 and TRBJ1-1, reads DVKVTQSSRYLVKRTGEKVFLECVQDMDHENMFWYRQDPGLGLRLIYFSYDVKMKEKGDIPEGYSVSREKKERFSLILESASTNQTSMYLCASSLVGLNTEAFFGQGTRLTVV.

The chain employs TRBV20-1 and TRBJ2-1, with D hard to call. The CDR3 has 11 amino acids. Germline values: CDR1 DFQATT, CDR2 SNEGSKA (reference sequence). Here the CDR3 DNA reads TGCAGCACTGGTCGGTACAATGAGCAGTTCTTC. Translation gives CSTGRYNEQFF.